This TCR beta chain was profiled in a study of cytomegalovirus exposure and HLA in healthy donors. Vbeta (60) and Jbeta (13) primers were used in the PCR. TCRdb's copy holds only in-frame clones and misses some; the assay was immunoSEQ multiplex PCR. The sample consists of over 150,000 clones, roughly four fifths of them appearing once. This CDR3 spans 16 amino acids. Germline CDR1 SEHNR, CDR2 FQNEAQ (reference sequence). Trimming at V came to 2 bases and at J to 4 bases, leaving 7 bases not matched to a gene. Sequenced: PBMCs. The clonotype was recovered from a woman between 45 and 60 years old in good health and CMV-seronegative. This chain connects TRBV7-9 to TRBJ2-2, with 7 bases aligning to TRBD1. CDR3 in amino acids: CASSLKLPGGTGELFF. The CDR3 coding sequence is TGTGCCAGCAGCTTAAAGTTACCAGGGGGCACCGGGGAGCTGTTTTTT.